The 23 T cell receptor beta chains below were found in one sample sequenced in a study of blood T cell repertoires in COVID-19. TCRdb's copy holds only in-frame clones and misses some; the assay was immunoSEQ multiplex PCR. The sample lists 200,000 to 250,000 clones; 65% to 85% were seen once. The sequenced sample was peripheral blood. These receptors came from a woman between 25 and 40 years old who had recovered from COVID-19.

V usage is TRBV7-2 and J usage is TRBJ2-5; D gene unclear. The CDR3 sequence is 13 residues long. Germline CDR1 and CDR2: SGHTA and FQGNSA. The ends were cut back, 0 bases at V and 2 bases at J, with 4 bases in the middle. For the CDR3, the DNA is TGTGCCAGCAGCTTAGCCAGACAAGAGACCCAGTACTTC. It specifies CASSLARQETQYF.

In this sample, this clone turned up a few times. This chain connects TRBV2 to TRBJ2-7; D is ambiguous. The CDR3 sequence is 10 residues long. In germline, CDR1 is SNHLY, CDR2 FYNNEI. Trimming took 5 bases from V and 3 from J, leaving 2 bases between them. Here the CDR3 reads CASSRYEQYF. CDR3 DNA sequence: TGTGCCAGCAGTCGCTACGAGCAGTACTTC. Based on the CDR3 plus reference TRBV2 and TRBJ2-7, the full variable domain is EPEVTQTPSHQVTQMGQEVILRCVPISNHLYFYWYRQILGQKVEFLVSFYNNEISEKSEIFDDQFSVERPDGSNFTLKIRSTKLEDSAMYFCASSRYEQYFGPGTRLTVT.

The CDR3 nucleotides read TGTGCCAGCAGCTTTCGGGGTTCAGATACGCAGTATTTT. This gives the protein CASSFRGSDTQYF. This chain links TRBV7-3 with TRBJ2-3; D may be TRBD2 (5 bases). The germline CDR1 and CDR2 sequences are SGHTA and FQGTGA. The V and J ends lost 3 bases and 4 bases respectively, with 8 bases between them. The length of the CDR3 is 13 residues.

This clone was counted between two and nine times. This chain uses TRBV28 with TRBJ2-7, with 9 positions matching TRBD1. The CDR3 has 17 amino acids. In germline, CDR1 is MDHEN, CDR2 SYDVKM. V lost 6 bases, J lost 0 bases, and 12 bases stayed unmatched. In DNA, the CDR3 is TGTGCCAGCAGCCCACAGGGACAGGGCCTGAGCTCCTACGAGCAGTACTTC. It encodes CASSPQGQGLSSYEQYF.

The rearrangement links TRBV30 to TRBJ2-1; D may be TRBD1 (6 bases). Between the trimmed V and J ends, which lost 2 bases and 7 bases, there was a span of 9 bases. Germline CDR1 reads GTSNPN; CDR2 reads SVGIG (reference sequence). CDR3 length equals 12 residues. The CDR3 DNA reads TGTGCCTGGAGTCCTCAGGGGAATGAGCAGTTCTTC. Its protein product is CAWSPQGNEQFF. Variable domain in full (rest from reference TRBV30 and TRBJ2-1): SQTIHQWPATLVQPVGSPLSLECTVEGTSNPNLYWYRQAAGRGLQLLFYSVGIGQISSEVPQNLSASRPQDRQFILSSKKLLLSDSGFYLCAWSPQGNEQFFGPGTRLTVL.

The chain has TRBV9 and TRBJ2-7; weak D call: TRBD2 (6 bases). The CDR3 loop spans 15 amino acids. V was trimmed by 0 bases and J by 2 bases, leaving 12 bases between them. Germline loops: CDR1 SGDLS, CDR2 YYNGEE. The CDR3 loop is CASSVGGSGAYEQYF. DNA of the CDR3: TGTGCCAGCAGCGTAGGAGGTAGCGGAGCCTACGAGCAGTACTTC.

The chain combines TRBV12-3 or TRBV12-4 with TRBJ1-5, with no clear D. This CDR3 has 13 residues. Trimming stripped 3 bases from V and 3 bases from J, with 6 bases between. CDR3: CASSLDYNQPQHF. The CDR3 DNA sequence: TGTGCCAGCAGTTTGGACTACAATCAGCCCCAGCATTTT.

The chain recombines TRBV19 with TRBJ2-1; D is possibly TRBD2 (5 bases). V gave up 8 bases and J gave up 8 bases, with 16 bases separating them. The CDR3 consists of 13 residues. CDR1 and CDR2 (germline): LNHDA, SQIVND (reference sequence). The CDR3: CASLWTAGHEQFF. The DNA of the CDR3 is TGTGCCAGTCTCTGGACTGCCGGCCATGAGCAGTTCTTC.

The rearrangement links TRBV7-9 to TRBJ2-1; TRBD2 matches 12 bases. V lost 5 bases to trimming and J lost 7 bases; unmatched junction nucleotides: 6. Germline CDR1 SEHNR, CDR2 FQNEAQ (reference sequence). This CDR3 spans 15 amino acids. The CDR3 is CASSALTSGRNEQFF. As DNA, the CDR3 is TGTGCCAGCAGCGCCTTAACTAGCGGGAGGAATGAGCAGTTCTTC. Variable domain in full (rest from reference TRBV7-9 and TRBJ2-1): DTGVSQNPRHKITKRGQNVTFRCDPISEHNRLYWYRQTLGQGPEFLTYFQNEAQLEKSRLLSDRFSAERPKGSFSTLEIQRTEQGDSAMYLCASSALTSGRNEQFFGPGTRLTVL.

V is TRBV4-1 and J is TRBJ1-5; unclear D gene. Looked up from germline, CDR1 is MGHRA and CDR2 is YSYEKL. The CDR3 runs 15 residues. V was cut by 1 base and J by 0 bases, with 7 bases left in between. CDR3 residues: CASSQAVNSNQPQHF. CDR3 nucleotides: TGCGCCAGCAGCCAAGCGGTCAATAGCAATCAGCCCCAGCATTTT.

V usage is TRBV14 and J usage is TRBJ1-2, with a possible D match to TRBD1 (5 bases). The CDR3 has 15 residues. CDR1 and CDR2 from the germline V gene are SGHDN and FVKESK. V shed 4 bases and J shed 4 bases, with 16 bases lying between them. The CDR3 region has the DNA TGTGCCAGCAGCCCCTGGGGAGGGGCTTCCTATGGCTACACCTTC. This translates into CASSPWGGASYGYTF. Filled out from reference TRBV14 and TRBJ1-2, the complete variable domain reads EAGVTQFPSHSVIEKGQTVTLRCDPISGHDNLYWYRRVMGKEIKFLLHFVKESKQDESGMPNNRFLAERTGGTYSTLKVQPAELEDSGVYFCASSPWGGASYGYTFGSGTRLTVV.

The chain couples TRBV2 to TRBJ2-1, with TRBD2 identical over 7 bases. The CDR3 contains 14 residues. The ends lost 7 bases at V and 6 bases at J; junction bases unmatched: 9. Looked up from germline, CDR1 is SNHLY and CDR2 is FYNNEI. The CDR3 DNA reads TGTGCCAGCAAATCTAGCGCGGGAGTCAATGAGCAGTTCTTC. It translates to CASKSSAGVNEQFF.

The genes are TRBV11-3 and TRBJ2-2; 10 nucleotides line up with TRBD1. There are 16 residues in the CDR3. V gave up 5 bases and J gave up 3 bases; unmatched junction bases: 6. Germline CDR1 and CDR2: SGHNT and YENEEA. CDR3 sequence: CASSPEGQGYTGELFF. In DNA, the CDR3 is TGTGCCAGCAGCCCAGAGGGACAGGGGTACACCGGGGAGCTGTTTTTT.

The rearrangement uses TRBV27 and TRBJ1-2; TRBD1 is a possible D gene (6 bases). Trimming cost V 3 bases and J 4 bases, with 12 bases left between them. The CDR3 has 14 amino acids. Germline CDR1 and CDR2: MNHEY and SMNVEV (reference sequence). The CDR3, as DNA: TGTGCCAGCAGTTTCGGGGGGGGCAGCTATGGCTACACCTTC. This codes for CASSFGGGSYGYTF.

J is TRBJ2-1 and V is TRBV5-1; D call uncertain. The germline V and J ends were trimmed by 4 bases and 5 bases, with 13 bases remaining between them. The V gene's germline CDR1 is SGHRS and CDR2 YFSETQ. CDR3 length: 14 amino acids. CDR3 DNA: TGCGCCAGCAGCCTGGAAACCGCGGACAATGAGCAGTTCTTC. Amino acids: CASSLETADNEQFF.

The rearrangement uses TRBV18 and TRBJ2-1, with 8 bases aligning to TRBD2. Per germline, CDR1 KGHSH and CDR2 LQKENI. The J segment lost 4 bases and the V segment lost 3 bases, leaving 8 bases of the junction unmatched. The CDR3 is 16 residues long. CDR3 DNA: TGTGCCAGCTCACCGAGCGGGAGTGTAATTTACAATGAGCAGTTCTTC. It encodes CASSPSGSVIYNEQFF.

The J gene is TRBJ2-1, the V gene TRBV3-1 (or the pseudogene TRBV3-2); 7 bases align to TRBD2. From germline, CDR1 is LGHDT and CDR2 YNNKEL (reference sequence). CDR3 size: 17 residues. V lost 1 base to trimming and J lost 2 bases; unmatched junction nucleotides: 8. The CDR3 protein is CASSQGSGREPYNEQFF. The DNA for the CDR3 is TGTGCCAGCAGCCAAGGGAGTGGGCGGGAGCCCTACAATGAGCAGTTCTTC.

V is TRBV27 and J is TRBJ1-1, with D uncertain. This CDR3 region has 13 residues. V was clipped by 8 bases and J by 0 bases, with 10 bases between them. CDR1 and CDR2 from the germline V gene are MNHEY and SMNVEV (reference sequence). The CDR3 reads CASGGRLNTEAFF. The CDR3 nucleotides read TGTGCCAGCGGAGGACGTCTGAACACTGAAGCTTTCTTT.

The chain combines TRBV3-1 (or the pseudogene TRBV3-2) with TRBJ2-1, with D possibly TRBD2 on 5 matching bases. Trimming shortened V by 0 bases and J by 4 bases, and 13 bases separated the two germline ends. Germline CDR1 reads LGHDT; CDR2 reads YNNKEL (reference sequence). The CDR3 is 16 amino acids. Written as DNA, the CDR3 is TGTGCCAGCAGCCAAGATCTGTCTAGCCTTTACAATGAGCAGTTCTTC. Its protein product is CASSQDLSSLYNEQFF.

V and J are TRBV7-3 and TRBJ1-6; 9 bases map to TRBD1. The V and J ends lost 2 bases and 7 bases, in that order; junction bases with no gene match: 0. The CDR3 spans 14 residues. Germline V gene lookup returns CDR1 SGHTA and CDR2 FQGTGA. The chain's CDR3 is CASSLDRGNSPLHF. In DNA, the CDR3 is TGTGCCAGCAGCTTAGACAGGGGGAATTCACCCCTCCACTTT.

V gene TRBV30 combines with J gene TRBJ1-6, with 9 bases matching TRBD1. CDR3 length equals 16 residues. Trimming took 1 base from V and 13 from J; bases not matched to a gene: 14. Germline V CDR1 and CDR2: GTSNPN, SVGIG (reference sequence). The CDR3 region is CAWSDTTGTGTDPLHF. The DNA for the CDR3 is TGTGCCTGGAGTGATACCACCGGGACAGGGACGGATCCCCTCCACTTT.

The chain links TRBV7-2 to TRBJ2-2; 10 bases align to TRBD1. CDR1 and CDR2 (germline): SGHTA, FQGNSA. This CDR3 comprises 17 residues. The V segment lost 5 bases and the J segment 3 bases; nucleotides outside the gene matches: 9. The CDR3: CASSGADRGGDTGELFF. DNA of the CDR3: TGTGCCAGCAGCGGCGCGGACAGGGGGGGCGACACCGGGGAGCTGTTTTTT.

The chain has TRBV30 and TRBJ2-5; D not resolved. With 1 base removed from V and 5 bases from J, the gap between germline ends came to 8 bases. The germline V gene has CDR1 GTSNPN and CDR2 SVGIG (reference sequence). The length of the CDR3 is 12 residues. The CDR3 DNA sequence: TGTGCCTGGAGTGCCTATCTGGAGACCCAGTACTTC. Its translation: CAWSAYLETQYF.